This TCR beta chain appears in the sequencing data of a study of cytomegalovirus exposure and HLA in healthy donors. Study outcomes and limitations: The CMV antigen specificity of a few CMV-associated chains was confirmed through in vitro analysis. Both high specificity and high sensitivity reportedly marked the classifier's diagnosis of cytomegalovirus status.

The protocol was immunoSEQ multiplex PCR, while the TCRdb copy is restricted to in-frame clones and leaves out a portion. The sample holds about 150,000 clones, approximately 91% seen once. Points on this clone: What it binds is unknown.

V was pared by 0 bases and J by 1 base, with 8 bases of the junction left unmatched. This CDR3 region has 17 residues. The germline gives CDR1 SGHRS, CDR2 YFSETQ. Sequencing input: PBMCs. The J gene is TRBJ2-3, the V gene TRBV5-1; 7 positions match TRBD2. This receptor was identified in a woman aged 18-29 years in good health and CMV-seropositive. CDR3 DNA: TGCGCCAGCAGCTTGGAAGCTAGCGGAGGTGGCACAGATACGCAGTATTTT. The encoded protein is CASSLEASGGGTDTQYF.